The 4 T cell receptor beta chains below come from one sample, sequenced in a study of cytomegalovirus exposure and HLA in healthy donors. PCR involved 60 Vbeta and 13 Jbeta primers. Method: immunoSEQ multiplex PCR; TCRdb's copy keeps in-frame clones and lacks some. The sample contains about 180,000 clones, roughly 77% of which appear only once. The sequenced material came from PBMCs. These receptors all come from a woman under 40 in good health and CMV-seropositive.

The genes are TRBV9 and TRBJ1-4; a possible D gene is TRBD1 (6 bases). Deletions cut 4 bases from V and 5 bases from J, with 12 bases between. Germline values: CDR1 SGDLS, CDR2 YYNGEE. This CDR3 is 14 amino acids long. CDR3 in DNA: TGTGCCAGCAGCCCCACAGGGAAAAATGAAAAACTGTTTTTT. Its translation is CASSPTGKNEKLFF.

About this clone itself: At one end, the junction sequence differs from germline, possibly due to a read error. The chain uses TRBV7-9 and TRBJ1-5, with 7 bases aligning to TRBD1. The CDR3 totals 18 residues. Germline CDR1 SEHNR, CDR2 FQNEAQ (reference sequence). CDR3 in DNA: TGTGCCAGCAGCTTATGGGACAGCGGACCTTATAGCGATCAGCCCCAGCATTTT. As protein: CASSLWDSGPYSDQPQHF.

This chain connects TRBV5-4 to TRBJ2-2; possible D gene TRBD1, 6 bases. CDR1 is SGHNT, CDR2 YYREEE, per germline (reference sequence). This CDR3 region has 14 residues. Trimming removed 5 bases from V and 2 bases from J, with 10 bases in between. CDR3 residues: CASSGQQNTGELFF. The CDR3 nucleotides read TGTGCCAGCAGTGGACAGCAAAACACCGGGGAGCTGTTTTTT.

This sequence joins TRBV5-1 and TRBJ1-2; possibly TRBD1 for D (6 bases). V lost 0 bases and J lost 6, with 12 bases in between. Germline lookup yields CDR1 SGHRS and CDR2 YFSETQ. This CDR3 has 14 amino acids. CDR3 in DNA: TGCGCCAGCAGCTTGGGCGGGGGGCGCGATGGCTACACCTTC. It encodes CASSLGGGRDGYTF.